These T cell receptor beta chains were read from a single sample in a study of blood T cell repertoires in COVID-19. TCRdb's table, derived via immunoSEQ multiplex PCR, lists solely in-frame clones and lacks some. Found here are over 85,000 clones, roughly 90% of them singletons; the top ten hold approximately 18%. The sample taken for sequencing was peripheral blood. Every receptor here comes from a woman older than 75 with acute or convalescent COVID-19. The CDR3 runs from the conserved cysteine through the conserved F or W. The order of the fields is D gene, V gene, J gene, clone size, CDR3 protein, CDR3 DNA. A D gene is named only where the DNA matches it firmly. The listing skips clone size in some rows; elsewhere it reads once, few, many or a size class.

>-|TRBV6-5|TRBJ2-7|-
CASGLDLSYEQYF
TGTGCCAGCGGCCTGGACTTATCCTACGAGCAGTACTTC
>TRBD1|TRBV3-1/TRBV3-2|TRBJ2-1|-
CASSSRDRGDSYNEQFF
TGTGCCAGCAGCTCCCGGGACAGGGGGGACTCCTACAATGAGCAGTTCTTC
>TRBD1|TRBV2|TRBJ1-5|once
CASRAGTVGNQPQHF
TGTGCCAGCAGAGCCGGGACAGTTGGAAATCAGCCCCAGCATTTT
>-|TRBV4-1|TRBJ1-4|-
CASSRTWGANEKLFF
TGCGCCAGCAGCCGCACTTGGGGGGCTAATGAAAAACTGTTTTTT
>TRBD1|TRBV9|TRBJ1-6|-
CASSPGTGYSPLHF
TGTGCCAGCAGCCCCGGGACAGGGTACTCACCCCTCCACTTT
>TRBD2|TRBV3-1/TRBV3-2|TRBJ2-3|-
CASSRRTSGADTQYF
TGTGCCAGCAGCCGGCGGACTAGCGGGGCAGATACGCAGTATTTT
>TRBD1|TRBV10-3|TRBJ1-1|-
CAISERGTGKNTEAFF
TGTGCCATCAGTGAGAGAGGGACAGGCAAGAACACTGAAGCTTTCTTT
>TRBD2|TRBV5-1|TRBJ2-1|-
CASSLRLAGGPHEQFF
TGCGCCAGCAGCCTGAGGCTAGCGGGGGGGCCTCATGAGCAGTTCTTC
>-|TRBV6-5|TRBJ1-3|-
CASTSQGLRNTIYF
TGTGCCAGCACGAGCCAGGGGCTGCGTAACACCATATATTTT
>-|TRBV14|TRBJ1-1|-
CASSRLGGMNTEAFF
TGTGCCAGCAGCCGACTCGGAGGAATGAACACTGAAGCTTTCTTT
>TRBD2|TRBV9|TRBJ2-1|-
CASSVEGLAHYNEQFF
TGTGCCAGCAGCGTAGAGGGACTAGCTCACTACAATGAGCAGTTCTTC
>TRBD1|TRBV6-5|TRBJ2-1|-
CASRGGTGAHNEQFF
TGTGCCAGCAGGGGGGGGACAGGGGCCCACAATGAGCAGTTCTTC
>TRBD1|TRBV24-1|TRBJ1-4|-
CATSDPGQGAEKLFF
TGTGCCACCAGTGATCCGGGACAGGGGGCTGAAAAACTGTTTTTT
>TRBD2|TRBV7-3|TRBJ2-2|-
CASSLGLDTGELFF
TGTGCCAGCAGCTTGGGACTAGACACCGGGGAGCTGTTTTTT
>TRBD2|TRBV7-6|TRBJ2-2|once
CASSYRPGLAGGTNTGELFF
TGTGCCAGCAGCTACAGACCGGGACTAGCGGGGGGTACGAACACCGGGGAGCTGTTTTTT
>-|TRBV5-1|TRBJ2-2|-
CASSLGGTQAGELFF
TGCGCCAGCAGCTTGGGGGGGACTCAAGCCGGGGAGCTGTTTTTT